These 5 T cell receptor beta chains share one sample of origin, sequenced in a study of blood T cell repertoires in COVID-19. Only in-frame clones appear in the TCRdb table, and some are missing; sequencing was by immunoSEQ multiplex PCR. This sample has under 400,000 clones, with approximately 89% found just once. The sequencing sample was made of PBMCs or T cells enriched from blood (not recorded which). The receptors originated from a man in his forties in a cohort exposed to, infected with or recovered from COVID-19 (not recorded which).

The chain recombines TRBV28 with TRBJ1-2; D remains ambiguous. The CDR3 totals 11 residues. The germline gives CDR1 MDHEN, CDR2 SYDVKM. Trimming removed 6 bases from V and 4 bases from J, with 6 bases in between. The CDR3 spells CASRSGYGYTF. For the CDR3, the DNA is TGTGCCAGCAGGTCCGGCTATGGCTACACCTTC.

The rearrangement joins TRBV3-1 (or the pseudogene TRBV3-2) to TRBJ2-5; TRBD1 might be the D (5 bases). Germline V gene data show CDR1 as LGHDT and CDR2 as YNNKEL (reference sequence). The CDR3 sequence is 16 residues long. V was shortened by 4 bases and J by 5 bases, with 20 bases between the two germline ends. The CDR3 DNA sequence: TGTGCCAGCAGCCCTCGTTTAGGGGTCCCGAGGGAGACCCAGTACTTC. Its protein is CASSPRLGVPRETQYF.

The rearrangement joins TRBV27 to TRBJ1-1, with unresolved D. Trimming pared 3 bases from V and 7 bases from J, leaving 15 bases between. The CDR3 has 14 residues. Germline values: CDR1 MNHEY, CDR2 SMNVEV (reference sequence). CDR3 residues: CASSFSRVPGEAFF. The CDR3 region has the DNA TGTGCCAGCAGTTTTTCGAGGGTCCCGGGTGAAGCTTTCTTT.

The chain links TRBV27 to TRBJ2-1, with TRBD2 as a possible D gene (6 bases). Trimming left V 4 bases short and J 9 bases short, with 19 bases between. The germline gives CDR1 MNHEY, CDR2 SMNVEV (reference sequence). CDR3 length: 15 amino acids. CDR3 coding DNA: TGTGCCAGCAGTTCTCCGACGGGAGCACGTATTGAGCAGTTCTTC. Its translation: CASSSPTGARIEQFF.

The chain combines TRBV3-1 (or the pseudogene TRBV3-2) with TRBJ2-1, with D hard to call. Germline CDR1 reads LGHDT; CDR2 reads YNNKEL (reference sequence). The V end was cut by 5 bases, the J end by 1 base, with 6 bases between. This CDR3 spans 13 amino acids. The CDR3 loop is CASSTISYNEQFF. The CDR3 coding sequence is TGTGCCAGCAGCACAATTTCCTACAATGAGCAGTTCTTC.